This is a list of T cell receptor beta chains from one sample in a study of identical twins. MiXCR, run by TCRdb on the 5' RACE reads, gives a single entry per CDR3 protein. The table includes some 630,000 distinct CDR3 sequences, 7.1% detected once. The same specimen was also included in a second study, on yellow fever vaccine responses in identical twins.

What was sequenced was PBMCs. Receptor source: a woman younger than 30 in good health. Each CDR3 is given with its conserved first and last residue. D genes are given only for firm matches. Expanded clones are given a class, and other clones once, few, many or no size at all.

V gene	J gene	clone size	D gene	CDR3 protein	CDR3 DNA
TRBV10-3	TRBJ2-6	.	TRBD2	CAISEGLALTQEGLSGANVLTF	TGTGCCATCAGTGAGGGACTAGCGTTAACCCAAGAGGGCCTCTCTGGGGCCAACGTCCTGACTTTC
TRBV7-8	TRBJ2-3	many	.	CASSHELPDTQYF	TGTGCCAGCAGCCACGAACTCCCAGATACGCAGTATTTT
TRBV12-3/TRBV12-4	TRBJ2-2	many	TRBD1	CASSLGDRGTGELFF	TGTGCCAGCAGTTTAGGGGACAGGGGAACCGGGGAGCTGTTTTTT
TRBV27	TRBJ2-7	few	TRBD2	CASRSGTSGPYEQYF	TGTGCCAGCAGGTCCGGGACTAGCGGTCCCTACGAGCAGTACTTC
TRBV7-8	TRBJ1-1	few	.	CASSLVAPNGGEAFF	TGTGCCAGCAGCTTAGTCGCCCCAAACGGTGGTGAAGCTTTCTTT
TRBV20-1	TRBJ1-3	many	.	CSARALAGNTIYF	TGCAGTGCCAGGGCCCTGGCAGGAAACACCATATATTTT
TRBV5-1	TRBJ2-2	few	.	CASRRTPDTGELFF	TGCGCCAGCAGGCGGACCCCCGACACCGGGGAGCTGTTTTTT
TRBV12-3/TRBV12-4	TRBJ2-1	few	TRBD1	CASSLSETGGGNEQFF	TGTGCCAGCAGTTTATCCGAGACAGGGGGTGGCAATGAGCAGTTCTTC
TRBV12-3/TRBV12-4	TRBJ1-1	many	.	CASTTETTNTEAFF	TGTGCCAGCACCACGGAGACAACGAACACTGAAGCTTTCTTT
TRBV6-5	TRBJ1-2	few	TRBD1	CASSYAGGYGYTF	TGTGCCAGCAGTTATGCAGGGGGCTATGGCTACACCTTC
TRBV11-3	TRBJ2-5	.	.	CASSFYAELKETQYF	TGTGCCAGCAGCTTTTACGCGGAGCTGAAAGAGACGCAGTACTTC
TRBV5-1	TRBJ2-3	.	.	CASSFGTFSTDTQYF	TGCGCCAGCAGCTTCGGGACTTTTAGCACAGATACGCAGTATTTT
TRBV3-1	TRBJ1-1	many	TRBD1	CASSQASTGADTEAFF	TGTGCCAGCAGCCAAGCTTCGACAGGGGCGGACACTGAAGCTTTCTTT
TRBV5-6	TRBJ1-1	.	.	CASSFSGAGAFF	TGTGCCAGCAGCTTCTCGGGGGCAGGAGCTTTCTTT
TRBV15	TRBJ2-3	many	TRBD1	CATSRGYTGTGSGDTQYF	TGTGCCACCAGCAGAGGCTATACCGGGACAGGTAGTGGCGATACGCAGTATTTT
TRBV4-1	TRBJ2-1	many	.	CASSQERAGNEQFF	TGCGCCAGCAGCCAAGAGCGGGCGGGCAATGAGCAGTTCTTC
TRBV20-1	TRBJ2-7	few	.	CSATSVDTLYEQYF	TGCAGTGCCACGTCGGTCGACACCCTGTACGAGCAGTACTTC
TRBV4-2	TRBJ2-1	.	.	CASSPSYSSYNEQFF	TGTGCCAGCTCGCCTTCTTACAGCTCCTACAATGAGCAGTTCTTC
TRBV6-4	TRBJ1-2	many	.	CASSDSEGSYGYTF	TGTGCCAGCAGTGACTCGGAGGGATCCTATGGCTACACCTTC
TRBV28	TRBJ2-7	few	TRBD2	CASSSVAGPSEQYF	TGTGCCAGCAGTTCCGTAGCGGGACCCTCAGAGCAGTACTTC
TRBV12-3/TRBV12-4	TRBJ1-2	few	.	CASSLAQGANYGYTF	TGTGCCAGCAGTTTAGCACAGGGTGCTAACTATGGCTACACCTTC
TRBV6-1	TRBJ1-6	few	.	CASSRRANSPLHF	TGTGCCAGCAGTAGAAGAGCTAATTCACCCCTCCACTTT
TRBV28	TRBJ2-3	few	TRBD2	CASSREQLAGVTDTQYF	TGTGCCAGCAGTCGTGAACAACTAGCGGGAGTGACAGATACGCAGTATTTT
TRBV29-1	TRBJ2-1	many	.	CSVDRSYNEQFF	TGCAGCGTTGATCGCAGCTACAATGAGCAGTTCTTC
TRBV24-1	TRBJ2-1	.	TRBD2	CATSDDKTSGSSYNEQFF	TGTGCCACCAGTGATGATAAAACTAGCGGGAGCTCCTACAATGAGCAGTTCTTC
TRBV11-1	TRBJ2-3	many	TRBD2	CASSLGTSGHGTDTQYF	TGTGCCAGCAGCTTAGGGACTAGCGGACATGGCACAGATACGCAGTATTTT
TRBV29-1	TRBJ2-1	many	.	CSVGIVGRNNEQFF	TGCAGCGTTGGGATTGTGGGGAGAAACAATGAGCAGTTCTTC
TRBV7-9	TRBJ2-7	few	TRBD1	CASTQPDRGVYEQYF	TGTGCCAGCACCCAGCCGGACAGGGGTGTCTACGAGCAGTACTTC
TRBV7-9	TRBJ1-2	many	.	CASSSQGFYGYTF	TGTGCCAGCAGCTCCCAGGGGTTTTATGGCTACACCTTC
TRBV6-5	TRBJ2-7	many	.	CASSYSHGHEQYF	TGTGCCAGCAGTTACTCGCACGGGCACGAGCAGTACTTC
TRBV27	TRBJ1-1	few	.	CASKDGLNTEAFF	TGTGCCAGCAAAGACGGCCTGAACACTGAAGCTTTCTTT